These 25 T cell receptor beta chains came from one sample sequenced in a study of glioma-infiltrating T cells. Amplification of TCR alpha and beta CDR3 regions from RNA used iRepertoire nested multiplex PCR. TCRdb analysed the multiplex PCR reads with MiXCR anew, one entry per CDR3 protein. This sample yields some 160,000 distinct CDR3 sequences, of which about 40% are seen a single time; 4% to 6.5% belongs to the top ten. The sequenced material came from glioma tissue, nonneoplastic brain tissue, or PBMCs (not recorded which). These TCRs come from a human donor with low-grade glioma or glioblastoma, undergoing nonglioma brain surgery, or in good health (not recorded which).

Comment on this clonotype: At one of its ends the junction is not consistent with the germline gene, which may arise from a read error. The rearrangement uses TRBV20-1 and TRBJ1-1; D is possibly TRBD1 (5 bases). The length of the CDR3 is 15 residues. Germline CDR1 is DFQATT and CDR2 is SNEGSKA (reference sequence). The CDR3 spells CSASSLQEMNTEALF. For the CDR3, the DNA is TGCAGTGCTAGCAGTTTACAGGAGATGAACACTGAAGCTCTATTT.

This chain connects TRBV12-3 or TRBV12-4 to TRBJ2-3; tentative D call: TRBD1 (5 bases). Trimming stripped 3 bases from V and 6 bases from J, with 10 bases between. The CDR3 covers 13 residues. CDR3 nucleotides: TGTGCCAGCAGTTTCGCGACAGACGATACGCAGTATTTT. It codes for CASSFATDDTQYF.

The chain couples TRBV20-1 to TRBJ1-1, with a possible D match to TRBD1 (5 bases). V gave up 5 bases and J gave up 4 bases, with 26 bases separating them. The V gene's germline CDR1 is DFQATT and CDR2 SNEGSKA (reference sequence). This CDR3 has 17 amino acids. CDR3 protein: CSAFSGGGATRVTEAFF. The CDR3, as DNA: TGCAGTGCTTTCTCCGGGGGAGGGGCGACGAGAGTCACTGAAGCTTTCTTT.

A word on this clonotype: The junction does not match germline at one end; this may be a read error. This chain uses TRBV7-6 with TRBJ2-5; no definite D call. Germline V gene sequence: CDR1 SGHVS, CDR2 FNYEAQ. This CDR3 is 13 amino acids long. DNA of the CDR3: TGTGCCAGCTGCAAAAAGTACCAAGAGACCAAGTACTTC. Its protein is CASCKKYQETKYF.

This clonotype was observed a handful of times. The chain uses TRBV20-1 and TRBJ2-3; TRBD2 matches 15 bases. V lost 3 bases to trimming and J lost 6 bases; unmatched junction nucleotides: 10. CDR1 is DFQATT, CDR2 SNEGSKA, per germline (reference sequence). The CDR3 length is 17 residues. CDR3 in DNA: TGCAGTGCTAGTGAAAGCCGGACTAGCGGGAGGGGGGATACGCAGTATTTT. The encoded protein is CSASESRTSGRGDTQYF.

At least ten counts were recorded for this clonotype. The V gene is TRBV27, the J gene TRBJ2-4; D not certain. Germline V gene sequence: CDR1 MNHEY, CDR2 SMNVEV (reference sequence). The CDR3 runs 15 residues. V was shortened by 5 bases and J by 4 bases, with 15 bases between the two germline ends. Here the CDR3 DNA reads TGTGCCAGCAGTCATGCTGCGATGACTAAAAACATTCAGTACTTC. Translating it yields CASSHAAMTKNIQYF.

This clonotype occurred many times. The J gene is TRBJ2-2, the V gene TRBV25-1, with 7 positions matching TRBD1. Germline trimming cut 4 bases from V and 6 bases from J; bases unmatched to any gene: 8. The germline V gene encodes CDR1 MGHDK and CDR2 SYGVNS. CDR3 length equals 15 residues. The chain's CDR3 is CASSGSTQGSGELFF. As DNA, the CDR3 is TGTGCCAGCAGTGGGTCAACACAGGGGTCCGGGGAGCTGTTTTTT. The full variable domain, in which reference TRBV25-1 and TRBJ2-2 provide the parts outside the CDR3, is EADIYQTPRYLVIGTGKKITLECSQTMGHDKMYWYQQDPGMELHLIHYSYGVNSTEKGDLSSESTVSRIRTEHFPLTLESARPSHTSQYLCASSGSTQGSGELFFGEGSRLTVL.

This clonotype was recorded a few times. V gene TRBV12-5 combines with J gene TRBJ2-3; 10 positions match TRBD1. The V gene's germline CDR1 is LGHNT and CDR2 FRNRAP. This CDR3 contains 13 residues. V was clipped by 6 bases and J by 10 bases; unmatched bases: 7. The CDR3 is CASGPRGQGAQYF. The CDR3 DNA reads TGTGCTAGTGGCCCACGAGGACAGGGGGCGCAGTATTTT.

Details on this clonotype: At one boundary the junction diverges from the germline segment, which might be a read error. This chain uses TRBV7-7 with TRBJ2-1; perhaps TRBD1 as D (6 bases). Germline V gene sequence: CDR1 SSHAT, CDR2 FNYEAQ (reference sequence). The CDR3 covers 13 residues. The CDR3 DNA is TGTGCCACAGGGACACCCTCCTGCAATGAGCAGTTCTTC. Translated: CATGTPSCNEQFF.

The CDR3 nucleotides are TGCAGTGCTAGACTCTTGGGCTACTACAATGAGCAGTTCTTC. Translating gives CSARLLGYYNEQFF. J is TRBJ2-1 and V is TRBV20-1; D is unresolved. Germline loops: CDR1 DFQATT, CDR2 SNEGSKA (reference sequence). This CDR3 spans 14 amino acids. The V gene lost 2 bases and the J gene lost 3 bases, with 11 bases spanning the gap.

Note on this clonotype: At one end the junction does not follow the germline gene, possibly because of a read error. The chain employs TRBV28 and TRBJ2-1; the D is unclear. The length of the CDR3 is 16 residues. Germline V lookup: CDR1 MDHEN, CDR2 SYDVKM. CDR3 in amino acids: CAGSRPNRWAYNEQFF. The CDR3 bases are TGTGCCGGCAGCCGACCCAATAGGTGGGCCTACAATGAGCAGTTCTTC.

This clonotype was detected once. A read error is possible here, since a much larger clone lies one base away. The CDR3 nucleotides read TGTGCCTTGACTAGCGGGAGCAATGAGCAGTTCTTC. Translating gives CALTSGSNEQFF. The chain joins TRBV30 to TRBJ2-1; 12 positions agree with TRBD2. The CDR3 extends over 12 amino acids. The germline gives CDR1 GTSNPN, CDR2 SVGIG (reference sequence). V was pared by 7 bases and J by 6 bases, with 1 base of the junction left unmatched.

The chain joins TRBV20-1 to TRBJ2-7, with D perhaps assigned TRBD1 or TRBD2 (6 bases each). CDR1 is DFQATT, CDR2 SNEGSKA, per germline (reference sequence). V was shortened by 0 bases and J by 5 bases, with 38 bases between the two germline ends. The CDR3 runs to 22 residues. The CDR3 DNA reads TGCAGTGCTAGAGATTCCACCGCGGCTCTAGGGGGAGGCCTTTTCGTGATGGACGAGCAGTACTTC. Its protein is CSARDSTAALGGGLFVMDEQYF.

The sample holds many counts of this clonotype. The chain joins TRBV15 to TRBJ2-7; 9 bases map to TRBD1. Germline CDR1 LNHNV, CDR2 YYDKDF (reference sequence). After removal of 0 bases from V and 7 bases from J, the junction contained 7 bases not matched to a gene. The CDR3 runs 15 residues. CDR3 amino acids: CATSRDLGQGGEQYF. The CDR3 DNA sequence: TGTGCCACCAGCAGAGATCTGGGACAGGGAGGAGAGCAGTACTTC.

In this sample, this clonotype turned up many times. J is TRBJ1-6 and V is TRBV28; D gene ambiguous. Germline V gives CDR1 MDHEN, CDR2 SYDVKM. The CDR3 has 13 residues. V gave up 8 bases and J gave up 5 bases, with 10 bases separating them. CDR3 bases: TGTGCCAGCGGCCCGGTAGATAATTCACCCCTCCACTTT. Translation: CASGPVDNSPLHF.

At least ten counts were recorded for this clonotype. The rearrangement links TRBV20-1 to TRBJ1-6; D is perhaps TRBD1 (6 bases). CDR3 length: 15 amino acids. The germline CDR1 and CDR2 sequences are DFQATT and SNEGSKA (reference sequence). V gave up 4 bases and J gave up 6 bases, with 16 bases separating them. CDR3 region: CSATDPGQSNSPLHF. For the CDR3, the DNA is TGCAGTGCTACCGACCCTGGACAGTCTAATTCACCCCTCCACTTT.

In this sample, this clonotype turned up many times. V and J are TRBV7-9 and TRBJ2-3; D is unresolved. The CDR3 loop spans 13 amino acids. Germline CDR1 and CDR2: SEHNR and FQNEAQ (reference sequence). Trimming left V 9 bases short and J 2 bases short, with 12 bases between. The CDR3 reads CASTQQNTDTQYF. CDR3 nucleotides: TGTGCCAGTACACAACAGAACACAGATACGCAGTATTTT.

For this clonotype: A much more abundant neighbour one base away suggests this may be a read error. This sequence joins TRBV14 and TRBJ1-2; no clear D gene. Germline CDR1 reads SGHDN; CDR2 reads FVKESK. The CDR3 covers 15 residues. V gave up 6 bases and J gave up 2 bases, with 16 bases separating them. The CDR3 DNA reads TGTGCCAGCAGGCAAAAAAAAGAAGGGAACTATGGCTACACCTTC. Protein: CASRQKKEGNYGYTF.

The chain joins TRBV10-3 to TRBJ2-7; possible D gene TRBD2, 6 bases. This CDR3 contains 14 residues. The germline V gene encodes CDR1 ENHRY and CDR2 SYGVKD. V was cut by 4 bases and J by 0 bases, with 10 bases left in between. As DNA, the CDR3 is TGTGCCATCAGTGGCCGGGACTCCTCCTACGAGCAGTACTTC. This codes for CAISGRDSSYEQYF.

This clonotype was seen many times. The chain employs TRBV20-1 and TRBJ1-1, with D unclear. V was shortened by 1 base and J by 13 bases, with 13 bases between the two germline ends. Germline CDR1 and CDR2: DFQATT and SNEGSKA (reference sequence). The CDR3 length is 11 residues. The CDR3 here is CSARGDGRVFF. Written as DNA, the CDR3 is TGCAGTGCTAGAGGCGACGGGCGAGTTTTCTTT.

Only one count was recorded for this clonotype. It may be a read error: a sequence one base away is much more abundant. Here the CDR3 omits its conserved ending phenylalanine or tryptophan, so a read error is the likely source. The rearrangement joins TRBV27 to TRBJ1-2; D not resolved. The V end lost 3 bases, the J end lost 4 bases, and 9 bases lay between the germline ends. The CDR3 is 13 amino acids. The germline gives CDR1 MNHEY, CDR2 SMNVEV (reference sequence). The CDR3 coding sequence is TGTGCCAGCAGTTTCGGGCCCTTCTATGGCTACACCATC. Its translation is CASSFGPFYGYTI.

V is TRBV18 and J is TRBJ2-1; TRBD1 matches 8 bases. This CDR3 is 14 amino acids long. Looked up from germline, CDR1 is KGHSH and CDR2 is LQKENI. The V segment lost 2 bases and the J segment 8 bases; nucleotides outside the gene matches: 5. The CDR3 sequence: CASSPGTGVYEQFF. Written as DNA, the CDR3 is TGTGCCAGCTCACCAGGGACAGGCGTATATGAGCAGTTCTTC.

This clonotype turned up a few times. V usage is TRBV5-1 and J usage is TRBJ1-2; 8 bases agree with TRBD1. V lost 4 bases and J lost 8; bases outside the gene matches: 13. Looked up from germline, CDR1 is SGHRS and CDR2 is YFSETQ. CDR3 length: 15 amino acids. CDR3 nucleotide sequence: TGCGCCAGCAGCCCGGACAGGGTTGAGCTGTCAGGCTACACCTTC. Translated, it gives CASSPDRVELSGYTF.

Worth noting for this clonotype: A clone one base away is much larger, so this may be a read error. The chain combines TRBV3-1 with TRBJ1-1; the D is unclear. The V gene's germline CDR1 is LGHDT and CDR2 YNNKEL (reference sequence). The CDR3 sequence is 13 residues long. With 8 bases removed from V and 0 bases from J, the gap between germline ends came to 10 bases. The CDR3 DNA reads as TGTGCCAGCTGGTCGGTCATGAACACTGAAGCTTTCTTT. Its translation is CASWSVMNTEAFF.

A note on this clonotype: Germline is not matched at one junction end, which may reflect a read error. V is TRBV3-1 and J is TRBJ2-3; 10 bases map to TRBD2. Germline lookup yields CDR1 LGHDT and CDR2 YNNKEL (reference sequence). The CDR3 sequence is 16 residues long. The CDR3 is CASSQATSGTQDTEYF. The CDR3, as DNA: TGTGCCAGCAGCCAAGCCACTAGCGGGACCCAAGATACGGAGTATTTT.